The rows below give T cell receptor beta chains drawn from one sample of a study of blood T cell repertoires in COVID-19. Data came from immunoSEQ multiplex PCR; TCRdb stores just in-frame clones and leaves some out. Among 110,000 or so clones listed, approximately 84% were seen once. What was sequenced was peripheral blood. These receptors were obtained from a woman aged 40 to 50 with acute or convalescent COVID-19. Each CDR3 is given with its conserved first and last residue. Fields, in order: D gene, J gene, V gene, clone size, CDR3 DNA, CDR3 protein. The D gene is left open where the match is weak. Clone size is shown for a subset of rows, as once, few, many or a class of expanded clone.

TRBD2 TRBJ2-5 TRBV3-1/TRBV3-2 . TGTGCCAGCAGCCATTTCACTAGCGGGTTCCAAGAGACCCAGTACTTC CASSHFTSGFQETQYF
. TRBJ1-1 TRBV21-1 few TGTGCCAGCAGCAAACCTCGACAGGGGGCGGACACTGAAGCTTTCTTT CASSKPRQGADTEAFF
TRBD1 TRBJ1-2 TRBV19 . TGTGCCAGTAGTAGAAGAATGGTGACAGGGGGCCGTGGCTACACCTTC CASSRRMVTGGRGYTF
TRBD1 TRBJ1-2 TRBV3-1/TRBV3-2 . TGTGCCAGCAGCCGAAGCGGCGGACAGGCGGTCTATGGCTACACCTTC CASSRSGGQAVYGYTF
TRBD1 TRBJ2-6 TRBV18 once TGTGCCAGCTCTTGGACAGGGGGCCTCCCTGGGGCCAACGTCCTGACTTTC CASSWTGGLPGANVLTF
. TRBJ2-7 TRBV20-1 . TGCAGTGCTAGGAGGGACGAGCAGTACTTC CSARRDEQYF
TRBD1 TRBJ1-3 TRBV2 . TGTGCCAGCAGCCTAACCGGGACAGGGTACAGAGCTGGAAACACCATATATTTT CASSLTGTGYRAGNTIYF
. TRBJ1-6 TRBV13 . TGTGCCAGCAGCTTGGGGGGTGGATCACCCCTCCACTTT CASSLGGGSPLHF
. TRBJ1-2 TRBV2 once TGTGCCAGCAGTGGACCCCCGACAGGCTATGGCTACACCTTC CASSGPPTGYGYTF
TRBD1 TRBJ1-1 TRBV18 . TGTGCCAGCTCACCATTCGCCGGGACAGGGGTCACTGAAGCTTTCTTT CASSPFAGTGVTEAFF
. TRBJ2-1 TRBV9 . TGTGCCAGCAGCAGCCATGCGGGCTCCTACAATGAGCAGTTCTTC CASSSHAGSYNEQFF
TRBD1 TRBJ1-2 TRBV15 . TGTGCCACCACCCAAGACAGGGTCATCCCTAACTATGGCTACACCTTC CATTQDRVIPNYGYTF
TRBD1 TRBJ1-3 TRBV7-8 . TGTGCCAGCAGCGCACCGGGACAGGGGATATTTTCTGGAAACACCATATATTTT CASSAPGQGIFSGNTIYF
TRBD2 TRBJ2-3 TRBV6-1 . TGTGCCAGCAGTGAAAGGGGAAGGAACAGCGGGGGCACAGATACGCAGTATTTT CASSERGRNSGGTDTQYF
. TRBJ1-5 TRBV2 . TGTGCCAGCAGTCCTGGAGGGGAACAGCCCCAGCATTTT CASSPGGEQPQHF
. TRBJ1-5 TRBV5-6 . TGTGCCAGCAGCTTAAGGGGACTTCAGCCCCAGCATTTT CASSLRGLQPQHF
. TRBJ1-3 TRBV7-2 . TGTGCCAGCAGCTTATATTTCGGGAACTCTGGAAACACCATATATTTT CASSLYFGNSGNTIYF
. TRBJ1-2 TRBV2 few TGTGCCAGCAGTAGACAGACTCTTTATGGCTACACCTTC CASSRQTLYGYTF
. TRBJ1-2 TRBV11-2 . TGTGCCAGCAGTCCAACAGGATCCTACTATGGCTACACCTTC CASSPTGSYYGYTF
. TRBJ1-4 TRBV10-1 . TGCGCCAGCAACATCCCTCCGGGGAACACTAATGAAAAACTGTTTTTT CASNIPPGNTNEKLFF
. TRBJ1-6 TRBV7-9 . TGTGCCAGCAGCTTAGGAACTGAGTCACCCCTCCACTTT CASSLGTESPLHF
. TRBJ1-1 TRBV7-3 . TGTGCCAGCAGCTTAATACCAGGGAGGAGCACTGAAGCTTTCTTT CASSLIPGRSTEAFF
TRBD1 TRBJ2-2 TRBV4-1 once TGCGCCAGCAGTCCCTGGACAGGGAACACCGGGGAGCTGTTTTTT CASSPWTGNTGELFF
TRBD2 TRBJ2-7 TRBV10-3 . TGTGCCATCTCCTTGCCGGGACTAGCCCCGTTC CAISLPGLAPF
. TRBJ1-2 TRBV7-2 . TGTGCCAGCAGCTTAGAGGCGAGTGGGGGCTCCCGGAAGGGCTACACCTTC CASSLEASGGSRKGYTF
. TRBJ1-5 TRBV21-1 . TGTGCCAGCAGCGACCAGGGGGGTTGGAGCAATCAGCCCCAGCATTTT CASSDQGGWSNQPQHF
TRBD2 TRBJ2-1 TRBV18 . TGTGCCAGCTCACCACCCACCGGGGGGATCAATGAGCAGTTCTTC CASSPPTGGINEQFF
TRBD1 TRBJ2-7 TRBV6-6 few TGTGCCAGCAGTAACCGGGACAGGGGCTCCTACGAGCAGTACTTC CASSNRDRGSYEQYF
TRBD1 TRBJ1-4 TRBV7-2 . TGTGCCAGCAGCCCCAGGGGGGCAAATGAAAAACTGTTTTTT CASSPRGANEKLFF